Following are 8 T cell receptor beta chains from one sample sequenced in a study of blood T cell repertoires in COVID-19. TCRdb's table, derived via immunoSEQ multiplex PCR, lists solely in-frame clones and lacks some. Of about 26,000 clones detected, about nine tenths appear once; the ten largest clones hold about 2.8%. The sample was peripheral blood. These receptors all stem from a human donor in a cohort sampled during active COVID-19.

The genes are TRBV9 and TRBJ1-1; D ambiguous. Looked up from germline, CDR1 is SGDLS and CDR2 is YYNGEE. Trimming shortened V by 3 bases and J by 3 bases, and 15 bases separated the two germline ends. The CDR3 is 15 amino acids. CDR3 residues: CASSGAAALDTEAFF. The DNA for the CDR3 is TGTGCCAGCAGCGGAGCGGCAGCCCTAGACACTGAAGCTTTCTTT.

The rearrangement links TRBV5-6 to TRBJ1-6, with 9 bases that match TRBD1. With V trimmed by 1 base and J by 0 bases, 2 bases remained unmatched. Germline CDR1 is SGHDT and CDR2 is YYEEEE. The CDR3 has 17 residues. CDR3 DNA: TGTGCCAGCAGCTTGAGACAGGGGGGCTCCTATAATTCACCCCTCCACTTT. This encodes CASSLRQGGSYNSPLHF.

This clone was detected only a few times. The chain employs TRBV5-8 and TRBJ1-2; D call uncertain. The CDR3 spans 13 residues. V was pared by 4 bases and J by 6 bases, with 13 bases between. The germline V gene encodes CDR1 SGHTS and CDR2 YDEGEE. CDR3 DNA sequence: TGTGCCAGCAGCATTACCAACCCGGATGGCTACACCTTC. Amino acid sequence: CASSITNPDGYTF.

This chain uses TRBV11-2 with TRBJ2-2; no clear D gene. In germline, CDR1 is SGHAT, CDR2 FQNNGV. This CDR3 is 14 amino acids long. Trimming stripped 5 bases from V and 0 bases from J, with 7 bases between. The CDR3 DNA reads as TGTGCCAGCAGCCTTCTCTCGAACACCGGGGAGCTGTTTTTT. Translating it yields CASSLLSNTGELFF.

The rearrangement uses TRBV3-1 (or the pseudogene TRBV3-2) and TRBJ1-1; unclear D gene. The CDR3 is made up of 13 amino acids. CDR1 is LGHDT and CDR2 is YNNKEL in the germline V gene (reference sequence). V was clipped by 2 bases and J by 1 base, with 5 bases between them. CDR3 in DNA: TGTGCCAGCAGCCAACTAAGGAACACTGAAGCTTTCTTT. Its protein product is CASSQLRNTEAFF.

The CDR3: CASSTTGDPNYGYTF. The CDR3 DNA reads as TGTGCCAGCTCAACGACAGGGGACCCTAACTATGGCTACACCTTC. The gene calls are TRBV18 and TRBJ1-2; 8 bases line up with TRBD1. Germline loops: CDR1 KGHSH, CDR2 LQKENI. CDR3 length: 15 residues. Germline trimming cut 5 bases from V and 0 bases from J; bases unmatched to any gene: 5.

The V and J genes are TRBV11-2 and TRBJ2-7; 8 nucleotides align to TRBD2. The CDR3 is 15 residues long. The germline gives CDR1 SGHAT, CDR2 FQNNGV. With 2 bases clipped from V and 9 bases from J, the junction kept 12 bases outside the gene matches. The CDR3 region has the DNA TGTGCCAGCAGCTTAATGAGCCAGCGGGGGAGCGTGCAGTACTTC. Residues: CASSLMSQRGSVQYF.

The chain carries TRBV9 and TRBJ1-2, with TRBD1 as a possible D gene (5 bases). Germline CDR1 SGDLS, CDR2 YYNGEE. The CDR3 length is 14 residues. V was cut by 7 bases and J by 6 bases, with 19 bases left in between. The CDR3 DNA is TGTGCCAGCCTTCGAACCGGGGGTTCGAATGGCTACACCTTC. As protein: CASLRTGGSNGYTF.